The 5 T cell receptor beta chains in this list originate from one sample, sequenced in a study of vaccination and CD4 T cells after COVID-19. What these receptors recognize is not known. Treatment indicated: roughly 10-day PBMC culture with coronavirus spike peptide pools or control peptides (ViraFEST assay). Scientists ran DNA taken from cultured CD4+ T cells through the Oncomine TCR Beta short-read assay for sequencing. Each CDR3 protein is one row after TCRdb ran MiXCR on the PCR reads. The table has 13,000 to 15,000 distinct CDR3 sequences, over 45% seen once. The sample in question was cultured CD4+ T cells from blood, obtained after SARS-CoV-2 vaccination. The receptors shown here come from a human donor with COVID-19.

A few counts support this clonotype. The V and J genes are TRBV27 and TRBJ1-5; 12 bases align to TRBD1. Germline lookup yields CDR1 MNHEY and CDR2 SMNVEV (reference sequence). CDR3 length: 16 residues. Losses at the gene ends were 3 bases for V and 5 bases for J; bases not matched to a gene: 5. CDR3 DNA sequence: TGTGCCAGCAGTTTTTCCGGGACAGGGGGCCATCAGCCCCAGCATTTT. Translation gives CASSFSGTGGHQPQHF.

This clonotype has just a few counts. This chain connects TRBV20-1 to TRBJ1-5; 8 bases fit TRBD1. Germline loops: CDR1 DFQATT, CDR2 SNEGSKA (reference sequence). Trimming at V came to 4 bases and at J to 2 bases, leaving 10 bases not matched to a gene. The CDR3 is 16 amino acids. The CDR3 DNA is TGCAGTGCTAAAGCGGGACAGGCTATCGGCAATCAGCCCCAGCATTTT. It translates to CSAKAGQAIGNQPQHF.

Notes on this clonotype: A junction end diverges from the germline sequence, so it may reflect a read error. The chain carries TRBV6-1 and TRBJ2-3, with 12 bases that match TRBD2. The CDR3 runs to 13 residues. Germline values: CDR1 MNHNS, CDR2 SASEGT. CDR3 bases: TGTGCCAGCAGTGAAGCTACTAGCGGGGGGTTAAATTTT. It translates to CASSEATSGGLNF.

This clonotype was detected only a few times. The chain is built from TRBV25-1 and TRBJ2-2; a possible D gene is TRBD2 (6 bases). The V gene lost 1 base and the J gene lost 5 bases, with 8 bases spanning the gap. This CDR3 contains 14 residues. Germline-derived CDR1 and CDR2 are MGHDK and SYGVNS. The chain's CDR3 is CASSESGGTGELFF. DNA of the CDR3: TGTGCCAGCAGTGAATCCGGGGGAACCGGGGAGCTGTTTTTT.

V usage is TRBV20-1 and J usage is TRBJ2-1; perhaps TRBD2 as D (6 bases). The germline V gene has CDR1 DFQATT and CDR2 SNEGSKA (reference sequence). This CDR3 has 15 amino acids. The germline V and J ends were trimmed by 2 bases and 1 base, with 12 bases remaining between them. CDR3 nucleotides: TGCAGTGCTAGAAAGTCGGCGGGGTCCTACAATGAGCAGTTCTTC. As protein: CSARKSAGSYNEQFF.